The rows below give T cell receptor beta chains drawn from one sample of a study of T cell responses to AZD1222 COVID-19 vaccine. Here immunoSEQ multiplex PCR was the method, and the copy in TCRdb shows in-frame clones only, minus some. The sample has roughly 170,000 clones, approximately 94% seen once. Sequenced material: peripheral blood, taken 28 days after the second AZD1222 dose. All receptors come from an adult who received the AZD1222 COVID-19 vaccine. Each CDR3 is given with its conserved first and last residue. A D gene is named only where the DNA matches it firmly. For some rows the clone size is stated as once, few or many, or as a class when expanded; others skip it.

>TRBJ1-5|.|.|TRBV19
CASSMAGARGNQPQHF
TGTGCCAGTAGTATGGCGGGGGCGCGGGGCAATCAGCCCCAGCATTTT
>TRBJ2-7|TRBD1|.|TRBV3-1/TRBV3-2
CASSPGTGLTYEQYF
TGTGCCAGCAGCCCCGGGACAGGGCTCACCTACGAGCAGTACTTC
>TRBJ1-3|.|.|TRBV19
CASTRVPGNTIYF
TGTGCCAGCACAAGGGTCCCTGGAAACACCATATATTTT
>TRBJ1-1|.|.|TRBV2
CASSERGPTEAFF
TGTGCCAGCAGTGAACGAGGGCCCACTGAAGCTTTCTTT
>TRBJ1-4|.|.|TRBV4-2
CASSITGTNEKLFF
TGTGCCAGCAGTATAACGGGAACTAATGAAAAACTGTTTTTT
>TRBJ1-2|.|.|TRBV28
CASSLGASTNYGYTF
TGTGCCAGCAGTTTGGGGGCCTCTACTAACTATGGCTACACCTTC
>TRBJ1-6|.|.|TRBV4-3
CASSQYIGVYNSPLHF
TGCGCCAGCAGCCAATACATCGGGGTTTATAATTCACCCCTCCACTTT
>TRBJ1-1|.|.|TRBV18
CAGADTGRPNTEAFF
TGTGCCGGCGCCGACACAGGACGGCCGAACACTGAAGCTTTCTTT
>TRBJ2-1|TRBD2|.|TRBV7-2
CASSHRGESNEQFF
TGTGCCAGCAGCCACCGGGGGGAGAGCAATGAGCAGTTCTTC
>TRBJ2-5|.|.|TRBV5-1
CASSEGLLQETQYF
TGCGCCAGCAGCGAAGGGCTTCTCCAAGAGACCCAGTACTTC
>TRBJ2-7|TRBD1|.|TRBV11-3
CASSAWTGLAYEQYF
TGTGCCAGCAGCGCCTGGACAGGTTTGGCCTACGAGCAGTACTTC
>TRBJ2-3|TRBD2|.|TRBV5-1
CASSFTSGSTDTQYF
TGCGCCAGCAGCTTTACTAGCGGCAGCACAGATACGCAGTATTTT
>TRBJ2-3|.|.|TRBV4-3
CASSQGLASTDTQYF
TGCGCCAGCAGCCAAGGGTTGGCGAGCACAGATACGCAGTATTTT
>TRBJ2-1|TRBD2|.|TRBV6-4
CASSAQRGGPNEQFF
TGTGCCAGCAGTGCACAGCGGGGGGGCCCCAATGAGCAGTTCTTC
>TRBJ2-7|.|once|TRBV6-2/TRBV6-3
CASSYLSIHEQYF
TGTGCCAGCAGTTATTTATCCATCCACGAGCAGTACTTC
>TRBJ2-7|.|once|TRBV7-3
CASSLRSGGNYEQYF
TGTGCCAGCAGCTTGCGGTCCGGTGGGAACTACGAGCAGTACTTC
>TRBJ1-5|.|.|TRBV10-1
CASSVRRQPQHF
TGCGCCAGCAGTGTTCGTCGGCAGCCCCAGCATTTT
>TRBJ2-5|.|.|TRBV7-8
CASNRGSRETQYF
TGTGCCAGCAACAGAGGATCCCGGGAGACCCAGTACTTC
>TRBJ2-7|.|.|TRBV30
CAWSVLGYEQYF
TGTGCCTGGAGTGTCCTCGGCTACGAGCAGTACTTC
>TRBJ2-7|TRBD2|.|TRBV5-5
CASSFSSGAFGYEQYF
TGTGCCAGCAGCTTTTCTAGCGGGGCATTCGGATACGAGCAGTACTTC
>TRBJ2-2|.|.|TRBV11-2
CASSPRQILTTGELFF
TGTGCCAGCAGCCCACGACAGATACTAACCACCGGGGAGCTGTTTTTT
>TRBJ2-2|.|.|TRBV11-2
CASRGPLTTGELFF
TGTGCCAGCAGGGGACCCCTGACCACCGGGGAGCTGTTTTTT
>TRBJ2-7|.|.|TRBV7-9
CASNTGIMDEQYF
TGTGCCAGCAACACGGGGATCATGGACGAGCAGTACTTC
>TRBJ1-1|.|.|TRBV7-9
CASSLVRALNTEAFF
TGTGCCAGCAGCTTAGTCCGGGCGTTGAACACTGAAGCTTTCTTT
>TRBJ1-6|.|.|TRBV7-3
CASSLSQGTSPLHF
TGTGCCAGCAGCTTATCGCAGGGTACTTCACCCCTCCACTTT
>TRBJ1-5|.|.|TRBV19
CASSPGRGGRNQPQHF
TGTGCCAGTAGTCCTGGACGGGGAGGGCGCAATCAGCCCCAGCATTTT
>TRBJ1-1|.|.|TRBV4-1
CASSQTDINTEAFF
TGCGCCAGCAGCCAGACGGACATTAACACTGAAGCTTTCTTT
>TRBJ1-3|.|.|TRBV6-1
CASSGDYRSSGNTIYF
TGTGCCAGCAGTGGCGATTACAGGAGCTCTGGAAACACCATATATTTT